A selection of T cell receptor beta chains follows, all from one sample in a study of cytomegalovirus exposure and HLA in healthy donors. Assay: immunoSEQ multiplex PCR; the TCRdb copy retains only in-frame clones and omits some. This sample has roughly 140,000 clones; over 60% occur once, and the top ten carry around 3%. The specimen was PBMCs. The receptor source for this set is a woman aged 25 to 39 in good health and CMV-seropositive. Both conserved end residues are part of each CDR3. Fields, in order: D gene, J gene, clone size, V gene, CDR3 DNA, CDR3 protein. A D gene is named only where the DNA matches it firmly. Clone sizes are given selectively: once, few, many, or a class where the clone is expanded.

>TRBD1|TRBJ1-5|NA|TRBV6-1
TGTGCCAGCAGTGAACAAATACAGGGGCCGGCCCAGCATTTT
CASSEQIQGPAQHF
>NA|TRBJ1-2|NA|TRBV5-4
TGTGCCAGCAGCTTGGTGGGGGCGAGGTCCAACTATGGCTACACCTTC
CASSLVGARSNYGYTF
>TRBD1|TRBJ1-5|NA|TRBV10-2
TGCGCCAGCAGCACAGGGGGCCGGCCCCAGCATTTT
CASSTGGRPQHF
>TRBD1|TRBJ2-7|NA|TRBV5-6
TGTGCCAGCAGTAAGCGGGACAGGGTAGGGGAGCAGTACTTC
CASSKRDRVGEQYF
>NA|TRBJ2-7|NA|TRBV5-1
TGCGCCAGCAGCTTTTCGGCAGGGGTAATCTCCTACGAGCAGTACTTC
CASSFSAGVISYEQYF
>TRBD2|TRBJ2-5|NA|TRBV29-1
TGCACCTATGGGGGACTAGCGGGCCTAGGAGAGACCCAGTACTTC
CTYGGLAGLGETQYF
>NA|TRBJ1-1|NA|TRBV25-1
TGTGCCAGCAGTGGGAGCGGGGAAGCTTTCTTT
CASSGSGEAFF
>NA|TRBJ2-1|few|TRBV6-1
TGTGCCTGTAACCTCGGCGGTTCCTACAATGAGCAGTTCTTC
CACNLGGSYNEQFF
>NA|TRBJ2-3|NA|TRBV5-8
TGTGCCAGCAGCTTGGGGGACTGGAGCACAGATACGCAGTATTTT
CASSLGDWSTDTQYF
>NA|TRBJ2-2|once|TRBV25-1
TGTGCCAGCAGTGAATGGGGGGGGGCGCTGGCCGGGGAGCTGTTTTTT
CASSEWGGALAGELFF
>TRBD1|TRBJ1-3|NA|TRBV18
TGTGCCAGCTCATCGGGACAGTCCTCTGGAAACACCATATATTTT
CASSSGQSSGNTIYF
>NA|TRBJ1-3|NA|TRBV5-1
TGCGCTTCTCAGGGTAGCGGAAACACCATATATTTT
CASQGSGNTIYF
>NA|TRBJ2-1|NA|TRBV30
TGTGCCTGGGACCGGACTTCCTACAATGAGCAGTTCTTC
CAWDRTSYNEQFF
>TRBD1|TRBJ1-5|NA|TRBV5-1
TGCGCCAGCAGCTGGGACGGGACAGAAGGTCAGCCCCAGCATTTT
CASSWDGTEGQPQHF
>NA|TRBJ2-3|NA|TRBV10-3
TGTGCCTCCACGACGGGGAGCACAGATACGCAGTATTTT
CASTTGSTDTQYF
>TRBD1|TRBJ2-7|NA|TRBV4-1
TGCGCCAGCAGCCGTCCGGGACAGGGCTACGAGCAGTACTTC
CASSRPGQGYEQYF
>NA|TRBJ2-1|NA|TRBV27
TGTGCCAGCAGTTTATATAGCTCCTACAATGAGCAGTTCTTC
CASSLYSSYNEQFF
>TRBD1|TRBJ2-1|NA|TRBV9
TGTGCCAGCAGCCCCAGGGGGCGGGCTAGCTCCTACAATGAGCAGTTCTTC
CASSPRGRASSYNEQFF
>NA|TRBJ2-5|NA|TRBV7-3
TGTGCCAGCAGCTCGGGACTGCAGCGAAACTTCCAAGAGACCCAGTACTTC
CASSSGLQRNFQETQYF
>NA|TRBJ2-7|NA|TRBV29-1
TGCAGCGTACTCCCCGGGACTCTAGGCTACGGGCAGTACTTC
CSVLPGTLGYGQYF
>TRBD1|TRBJ2-1|NA|TRBV14
TGTGCCAGCAGCCAAAACCCCCGGGACAGATACAATGAGCAGTTCTTC
CASSQNPRDRYNEQFF
>NA|TRBJ1-5|few|TRBV9
TGTGCCAGCAGCGTAGGACGGGACAATCAGCCCCAGCATTTT
CASSVGRDNQPQHF
>TRBD1|TRBJ1-4|NA|TRBV6-6
TGTGCCAGCAGTTCGGACAGGTCCTCTGCTAATGAAAAACTGTTTTTT
CASSSDRSSANEKLFF
>NA|TRBJ2-3|NA|TRBV5-1
TGCGCCAGCAGCTTGTGGGAGACTAGCACAGATACGCAGTATTTT
CASSLWETSTDTQYF
>TRBD1|TRBJ1-2|few|TRBV28
TGTGCCAGCAGGGCTGTGACAGGGTCCCCTTATGGCTACACCTTC
CASRAVTGSPYGYTF
>NA|TRBJ1-1|NA|TRBV14
TGTGCCAGCAGCCAAGCAGGGCCCCAAGCTTTCTTT
CASSQAGPQAFF
>TRBD1|TRBJ1-1|NA|TRBV30
TGTGCCGGAACACAGGGGTTTGGTATCACTGAAGCTTTCTTT
CAGTQGFGITEAFF
>TRBD1|TRBJ1-2|NA|TRBV6-1
TGTGCCAGCAGATACACAGGGGGTGGAAACTATGGCTACACCTTC
CASRYTGGGNYGYTF
>NA|TRBJ2-2|NA|TRBV4-2
TGTGCCAGCAGCCTACTTATGAGTGGTGGCACCGGGGAGCTGTTTTTT
CASSLLMSGGTGELFF
>TRBD1|TRBJ1-2|NA|TRBV28
TGTGCCAGCAGTTCAGCGGGACAGGGATGGGGCTACACCTTC
CASSSAGQGWGYTF
>TRBD2|TRBJ2-3|NA|TRBV27
TGTGCCAGCAGGGGCGGGACTAGAAGATCCGATACGCAGTATTTT
CASRGGTRRSDTQYF
>TRBD2|TRBJ2-2|NA|TRBV5-1
TGCGCCAGCAGCTCAACACTAACTAGCGGTCAAGGGAACACCGGGGAGCTGTTTTTT
CASSSTLTSGQGNTGELFF
>TRBD1|TRBJ1-1|NA|TRBV18
TGTGCCAGCTCAGCAGGGGGCGCTCTTACTGAAGCTTTCTTT
CASSAGGALTEAFF
>TRBD1|TRBJ1-1|NA|TRBV28
TGTGCCAGCAGTCTAGGACAGGACGAAGCTTTCTTT
CASSLGQDEAFF
>NA|TRBJ2-7|NA|TRBV18
TGTGCCAGCTCACCACAGACTATCGAGCAGTACTTC
CASSPQTIEQYF
>TRBD2|TRBJ2-7|NA|TRBV19
TGTGCCTCCGGGGCTAGCGGGAGCTACGAGCAGTACTTC
CASGASGSYEQYF
>NA|TRBJ1-1|NA|TRBV9
TGTGCCAGCAGCCGACCGGCGTCGGGCACTGAAGCTTTCTTT
CASSRPASGTEAFF
>NA|TRBJ2-7|once|TRBV18
TGTGCCAGCTCACCATATCTCGGGGAAGAGCAGTACTTC
CASSPYLGEEQYF
>TRBD1|TRBJ1-6|NA|TRBV27
TGTGCCAGCAGTTACACCGGGGGGACAGGGTACTCACCCCTCCACTTT
CASSYTGGTGYSPLHF
>TRBD2|TRBJ2-3|NA|TRBV7-9
TGTGCCAGCAGACCGGGACTAGGACAGTTTAGTCGGGTCCAGGATACGCAGTATTTT
CASRPGLGQFSRVQDTQYF
>NA|TRBJ2-1|NA|TRBV20-1
TGCAGTGCCTACTACAATGAGCAGTTCTTC
CSAYYNEQFF
>NA|TRBJ2-7|NA|TRBV11-2
TGTGCCAGCAGCTTAGAAAGGAGCGAGCAGTACTTC
CASSLERSEQYF
>TRBD1|TRBJ1-5|few|TRBV19
TGTGCCAGTAGTACCCGGAGGGGACAGGGGGTTTCTCATCAGCCCCAGCATTTT
CASSTRRGQGVSHQPQHF
>NA|TRBJ1-2|NA|TRBV9
TGTGCCAGCAGCGTAGAAGAAAGGAGGACTAACTATGGCTACACCTTC
CASSVEERRTNYGYTF
>TRBD1|TRBJ1-2|NA|TRBV27
TGTGCCAGCAGTTTGGGACAGGGTGGCTATGGCTACACCTTC
CASSLGQGGYGYTF
>TRBD1|TRBJ2-6|NA|TRBV27
TGTGCCAGCAGGGAACGTGGGACAGCGTACTCTGGGGCCAACGTCCTGACTTTC
CASRERGTAYSGANVLTF
>NA|TRBJ1-2|few|TRBV5-6
TGTGCCAGCAGCTTGGCCAATTGGGCTTTTGGCTACACCTTC
CASSLANWAFGYTF
>NA|TRBJ1-2|few|TRBV6-5
TGTGCCAGCAGTTACGCCACGGGGGGCGGCAACTATGGCTACACCTTC
CASSYATGGGNYGYTF
>TRBD1|TRBJ1-5|NA|TRBV28
TGTGCCAGCAGTCCGACCCGGCGGACAGGGATCAATCAGCCCCAGCATTTT
CASSPTRRTGINQPQHF
>TRBD2|TRBJ2-5|once|TRBV11-2
TGTGCCAGCAGCTTAGTGTGGGAGAGCGGGGGAGAAGAGACCCAGTACTTC
CASSLVWESGGEETQYF
>NA|TRBJ1-3|once|TRBV27
TGTGCCAGCAGTGTAGTAGCTGGAAACACCATATATTTT
CASSVVAGNTIYF
>NA|TRBJ1-2|NA|TRBV6-5
TGTGCCAGCAGTTACTCTCTCGGACAGTCGGATGGCTACACCTTC
CASSYSLGQSDGYTF
>NA|TRBJ1-5|few|TRBV7-9
TGTGCCAGCAGCTCGGATTTGAGACAGGATAGTAAGAATCAGCCCCAGCATTTT
CASSSDLRQDSKNQPQHF
>TRBD1|TRBJ1-6|NA|TRBV15
TGTGCCACCAGCAGAGCTCGGGACAGGGGGAATTCACCCCTCCACTTT
CATSRARDRGNSPLHF
>NA|TRBJ1-5|NA|TRBV7-8
TGTGCCAGCAGCTCGGGCCTGCGAAGCGAGGGTCAGCCCCAGCATTTT
CASSSGLRSEGQPQHF
>NA|TRBJ2-3|NA|TRBV2
TGTGCCAGCAGTGATAGTCAGGCTACAGATACGCAGTATTTT
CASSDSQATDTQYF
>TRBD1|TRBJ2-1|NA|TRBV5-4
TGTGCCAGCAGCTCCCCGACAGGGAATGAGCAGTTCTTC
CASSSPTGNEQFF
>NA|TRBJ2-7|NA|TRBV4-2
TGTGCCAGCAGCCAAGACTATCTGAGCTCCTACGAGCAGTACTTC
CASSQDYLSSYEQYF
>TRBD1|TRBJ2-2|few|TRBV2
TGTGCCAGCAGCGATGACAGGGTGGTCACCGGGGAGCTGTTTTTT
CASSDDRVVTGELFF
>TRBD1|TRBJ2-2|NA|TRBV6-1
TGTGCCAGCAGTGATCGGACAGGGGCAAGGAACGGGGAGCTGTTTTTT
CASSDRTGARNGELFF